The 5 T cell receptor beta chains reported below all come from one sample, sequenced in a study of blood T cells in healthy people across ages. For the second PCR, which ran for about 7 to 11 cycles, a sample-barcoded 5' primer and a J-beta primer mix were used. TCRdb re-analysed the 5' RACE reads in MiXCR, keeping a single row per CDR3 protein. The sample contains around 1.7 million distinct CDR3 sequences, roughly 28% of which appear only once. The sequenced material came from blood. These receptors all stem from a woman aged 25 to 39 in good health.

This clonotype was seen a few times. J is TRBJ1-1 and V is TRBV7-6, with D unresolved. Trimming removed 1 base from V and 1 base from J, with 10 bases in between. Germline lookup yields CDR1 SGHVS and CDR2 FNYEAQ. The CDR3 is 15 amino acids. The CDR3 DNA follows: TGTGCCAGCAGCTTAGGGAGGGCCCAGAACACTGAAGCTTTCTTT. It encodes CASSLGRAQNTEAFF.

This rearrangement joins TRBV4-3 to TRBJ2-2; 8 positions match TRBD2. V lost 0 bases, J lost 5 bases, and 5 bases stayed unmatched. Germline loops: CDR1 LGHNA, CDR2 YSLEER. The CDR3 has 16 amino acids. In DNA, the CDR3 is TGCGCCAGCAGCCAAGATGTGGCTAGCGGGACCGGGGAGCTGTTTTTT. Amino acids: CASSQDVASGTGELFF.

The chain joins TRBV6-2 or TRBV6-3 to TRBJ1-5; TRBD1 agrees at 7 bases. J was trimmed by 7 bases and V by 6 bases; bases with no gene match: 3. CDR1 MNHEY and CDR2 SVGEGT come from the germline V gene. The CDR3 is 12 amino acids. CDR3 coding DNA: TGTGCCAGCAGAGACAGGGTGCAGCCCCAGCATTTT. Its protein product is CASRDRVQPQHF.

This clonotype was detected once. The chain has TRBV5-1 and TRBJ1-1; the D gene is possibly TRBD1 (6 bases). The germline V gene encodes CDR1 SGHRS and CDR2 YFSETQ. There are 17 residues in the CDR3. Between the trimmed V and J ends, which lost 0 bases and 4 bases, there was a span of 19 bases. In nucleotides, the CDR3 is TGCGCCAGCAGCTTGGATGGACAGAGGGGCCTGGGCACTGAAGCTTTCTTT. As protein: CASSLDGQRGLGTEAFF.

The V call is TRBV7-2, the J call TRBJ1-1; 8 bases match TRBD1. Trimming cost V 5 bases and J 1 base; bases outside gene matches: 6. The CDR3 covers 15 residues. CDR1 and CDR2 (germline): SGHTA, FQGNSA. The CDR3 here is CASSEQGGQNTEAFF. Written as DNA, the CDR3 is TGTGCCAGCAGCGAACAGGGGGGGCAGAACACTGAAGCTTTCTTT. The full variable domain, its missing parts supplied by reference TRBV7-2 and TRBJ1-1, is GAGVSQSPSNKVTEKGKDVELRCDPISGHTALYWYRQSLGQGLEFLIYFQGNSAPDKSGLPSDRFSAERTGGSVSTLTIQRTQQEDSAVYLCASSEQGGQNTEAFFGQGTRLTVV.